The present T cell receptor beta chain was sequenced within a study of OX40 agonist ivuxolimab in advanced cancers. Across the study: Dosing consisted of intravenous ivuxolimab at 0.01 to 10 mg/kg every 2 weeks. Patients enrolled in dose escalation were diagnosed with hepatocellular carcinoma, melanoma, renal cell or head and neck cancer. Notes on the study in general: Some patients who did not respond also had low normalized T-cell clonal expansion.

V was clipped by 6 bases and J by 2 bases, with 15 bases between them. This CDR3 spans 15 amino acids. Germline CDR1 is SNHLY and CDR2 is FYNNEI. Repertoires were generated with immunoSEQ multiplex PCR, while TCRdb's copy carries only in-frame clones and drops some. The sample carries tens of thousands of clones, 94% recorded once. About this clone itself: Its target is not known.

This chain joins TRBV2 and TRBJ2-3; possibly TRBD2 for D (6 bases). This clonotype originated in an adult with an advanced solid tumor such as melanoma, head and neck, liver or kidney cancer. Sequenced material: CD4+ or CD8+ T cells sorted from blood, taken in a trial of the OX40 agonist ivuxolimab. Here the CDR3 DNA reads TGTGCCAGCAGGGGGGGACGGGCCTCCACAGATACGCAGTATTTT. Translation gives CASRGGRASTDTQYF.